Listed below are T cell receptor beta chains from one sample, sequenced in a study of blood T cells in healthy people across ages. TCRdb redid the calling of the 5' RACE reads with MiXCR, one entry per CDR3 protein. Counted here are roughly 1,800,000 distinct CDR3 sequences, less than 50% occurring once; the ten biggest clones make up approximately 2.1%. The sequencing input was blood. These receptors all come from a woman in her 40s in good health. Both conserved end residues are part of each CDR3. The D gene is left open where the match is weak. Not every row has a clone size; where given, it reads once, few, many or a size class.

J gene,V gene,D gene,clone size,CDR3 protein,CDR3 DNA
TRBJ2-2,TRBV4-3,.,.,CASSLWVWRNTGELFF,TGCGCCAGCAGCCTTTGGGTGTGGCGAAACACCGGGGAGCTGTTTTTT
TRBJ2-1,TRBV4-3,.,.,CASSQRASPNEQFF,TGCGCCAGCAGCCAACGAGCCAGTCCCAATGAGCAGTTCTTC
TRBJ2-1,TRBV28,TRBD2,few,CASGKRGGEYEQFF,TGTGCCAGCGGGAAGCGGGGGGGAGAGTATGAGCAGTTCTTC
TRBJ2-1,TRBV7-2,.,.,CASSLGAVPGEFF,TGTGCCAGCAGCCTGGGGGCGGTCCCGGGGGAGTTCTTC
TRBJ2-3,TRBV11-2,.,.,CASSPDRDYTDTQYF,TGTGCCAGCAGCCCTGACAGGGACTACACAGATACGCAGTATTTT
TRBJ2-4,TRBV7-8,.,few,CASSLEGPVKGKNIQYF,TGTGCCAGCAGCTTAGAAGGCCCCGTCAAGGGCAAAAACATTCAGTACTTC
TRBJ2-5,TRBV6-5,.,.,CATGRGVGETQYF,TGTGCTACCGGACGAGGGGTCGGAGAGACCCAGTACTTC
TRBJ2-1,TRBV23-1,TRBD2,few,CASSQSPTSGGLHPSYNERFF,TGCGCCAGCAGTCAATCGCCGACTAGCGGGGGGCTACACCCCTCCTACAATGAGCGGTTCTTC
TRBJ2-4,TRBV20-1,.,.,CSARPSGTASNIQYF,TGCAGTGCTAGACCTTCCGGGACGGCTAGCAACATTCAGTACTTC
TRBJ2-5,TRBV6-6,.,.,CASSPDRPQETQYF,TGTGCCAGCAGCCCTGACAGGCCTCAAGAGACCCAGTACTTC
TRBJ2-5,TRBV4-1,TRBD2,few,CASSLRTSGENVLETQYF,TGCGCCAGCAGCCTAAGGACTAGCGGGGAGAACGTCTTAGAGACCCAGTACTTC
TRBJ1-1,TRBV2,.,.,CTSSEPGTGTEAFF,TGTACCAGCAGTGAGCCAGGGACGGGCACTGAAGCTTTCTTT
TRBJ2-3,TRBV7-3,TRBD1,.,CASSPTTGHADTQYF,TGTGCCAGCAGCCCAACGACAGGGCATGCAGATACGCAGTATTTT
TRBJ2-6,TRBV5-1,TRBD1,.,CASSDPAGGIFGVNVLTF,TGCGCCAGCAGTGACCCCGCAGGGGGAATATTTGGGGTCAACGTCCTGACTTTC
TRBJ1-1,TRBV15,.,.,CATSSNSRVAEAFF,TGTGCCACCAGCAGTAACAGCAGGGTCGCTGAAGCTTTCTTT
TRBJ2-4,TRBV29-1,.,many,CSVRRGENIQYF,TGCAGCGTGAGGCGGGGTGAAAACATTCAGTACTTC
TRBJ1-5,TRBV4-3,.,.,CASSQDRGNSNQPQHF,TGCGCCAGCAGCCAAGATCGGGGAAATAGCAATCAGCCCCAGCATTTT
TRBJ2-7,TRBV12-3/TRBV12-4,.,.,CASSLKRDGEQYF,TGTGCCAGCAGTTTAAAACGGGATGGTGAGCAGTACTTC
TRBJ2-3,TRBV7-2,.,.,CASSLSLTRSTDTQYF,TGTGCCAGCAGCCTAAGCCTCACGAGGAGCACAGATACGCAGTATTTT
TRBJ2-3,TRBV7-2,TRBD2,few,CASSLGLARLTDTQYF,TGTGCCAGCAGCTTAGGACTAGCGAGGTTAACAGATACGCAGTATTTT
TRBJ2-7,TRBV20-1,TRBD2,few,CSAAGTSVNEQYF,TGCAGTGCTGCCGGGACTAGCGTAAACGAGCAGTACTTC
TRBJ2-3,TRBV27,.,.,CASSPSRRETDTQYF,TGTGCCAGCAGTCCCTCGAGGAGGGAGACAGATACGCAGTATTTT
TRBJ2-4,TRBV4-3,.,many,CASSQDPYPANIQYF,TGCGCCAGCAGCCAAGACCCGTACCCTGCAAACATTCAGTACTTC
TRBJ2-3,TRBV7-2,.,few,CASSDRITDTQYF,TGTGCCAGCAGCGACAGGATCACAGATACGCAGTATTTT
TRBJ2-3,TRBV6-5,.,.,CASRNDSTDTQYF,TGTGCCAGCAGAAATGACTCCACAGATACGCAGTATTTT
TRBJ2-7,TRBV11-1,.,.,CTSTSPSSYEQYF,TGTACCAGCACCTCGCCGAGCTCCTACGAGCAGTACTTC
TRBJ1-5,TRBV6-6,TRBD1,.,CASSYLGQSNQPQHF,TGTGCCAGCAGTTACTTGGGACAGAGTAATCAGCCCCAGCATTTT
TRBJ1-4,TRBV20-1,.,.,CSVPPAVEATNEQLFF,TGCAGTGTCCCCCCGGCGGTAGAGGCAACTAATGAACAACTGTTTTTT
TRBJ2-7,TRBV6-5,.,few,CASSYSRTVYEQYF,TGTGCCAGCAGTTACTCTAGGACAGTCTACGAGCAGTACTTC
TRBJ1-5,TRBV29-1,.,few,CSVRGSNQPQHF,TGCAGCGTTAGAGGGAGCAATCAGCCCCAGCATTTT
TRBJ2-5,TRBV11-2,.,.,CASSLWGTAQETQYF,TGTGCCAGCAGCTTATGGGGCACAGCCCAAGAGACCCAGTACTTC
TRBJ2-3,TRBV20-1,.,few,CSASPPGDTQYF,TGCAGTGCTAGTCCGCCCGGAGATACGCAGTATTTT
TRBJ2-5,TRBV5-1,TRBD1,.,CASSLLRTGDQYF,TGCGCCAGCAGCTTGCTGCGGACAGGGGACCAGTACTTC
TRBJ1-4,TRBV7-2,.,.,CASSRREGGEKLFF,TGTGCCAGCAGCCGCCGGGAGGGAGGTGAAAAACTGTTTTTT
TRBJ2-3,TRBV27,.,many,CASMRGGTDTQYF,TGTGCCAGCATGAGGGGCGGAACAGATACGCAGTATTTT
TRBJ2-5,TRBV2,.,.,CASSDRAGGVETQYF,TGTGCCAGCAGTGACAGGGCAGGGGGGGTAGAGACCCAGTACTTC